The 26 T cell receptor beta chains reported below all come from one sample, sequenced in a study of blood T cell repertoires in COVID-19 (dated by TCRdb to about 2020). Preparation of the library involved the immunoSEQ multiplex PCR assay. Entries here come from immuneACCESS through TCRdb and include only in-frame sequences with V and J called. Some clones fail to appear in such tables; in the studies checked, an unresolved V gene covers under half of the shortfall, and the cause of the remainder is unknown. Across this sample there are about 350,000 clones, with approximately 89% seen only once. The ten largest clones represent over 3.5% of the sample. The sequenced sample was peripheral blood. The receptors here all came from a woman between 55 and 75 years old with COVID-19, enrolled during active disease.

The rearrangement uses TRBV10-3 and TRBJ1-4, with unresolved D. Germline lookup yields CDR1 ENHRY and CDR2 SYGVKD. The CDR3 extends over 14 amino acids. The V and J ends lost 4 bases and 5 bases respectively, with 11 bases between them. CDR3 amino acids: CAISGSKQNEKLFF. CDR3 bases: TGTGCCATCAGTGGGTCGAAACAGAATGAAAAACTGTTTTTT.

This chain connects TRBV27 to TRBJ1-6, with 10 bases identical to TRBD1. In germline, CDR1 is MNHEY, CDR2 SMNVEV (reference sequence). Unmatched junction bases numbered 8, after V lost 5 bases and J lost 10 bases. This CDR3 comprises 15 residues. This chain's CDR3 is CASSRGGQGRSPLHF. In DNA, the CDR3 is TGTGCCAGCAGTAGGGGGGGACAGGGGAGATCACCCCTCCACTTT.

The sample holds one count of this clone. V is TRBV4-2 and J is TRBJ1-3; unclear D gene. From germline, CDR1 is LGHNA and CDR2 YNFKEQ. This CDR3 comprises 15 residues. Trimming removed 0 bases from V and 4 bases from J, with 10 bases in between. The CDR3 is CASSQDPGEGNTIYF. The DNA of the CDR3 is TGTGCCAGCAGCCAAGATCCGGGAGAGGGAAACACCATATATTTT.

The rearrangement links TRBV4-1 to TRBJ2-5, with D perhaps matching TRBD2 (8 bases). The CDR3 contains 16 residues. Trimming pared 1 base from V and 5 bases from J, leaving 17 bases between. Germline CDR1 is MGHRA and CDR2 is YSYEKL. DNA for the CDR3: TGCGCCAGCAGCCAAGCCGGGACTAGGGGGCGGGAGACCCAGTACTTC. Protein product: CASSQAGTRGRETQYF.

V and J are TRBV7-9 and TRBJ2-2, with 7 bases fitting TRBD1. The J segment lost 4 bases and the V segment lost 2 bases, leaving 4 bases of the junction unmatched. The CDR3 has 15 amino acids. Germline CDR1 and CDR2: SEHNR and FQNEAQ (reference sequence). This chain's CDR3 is CASSLIRGITGELFF. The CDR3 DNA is TGTGCCAGCAGCTTAATCAGGGGGATCACCGGGGAGCTGTTTTTT. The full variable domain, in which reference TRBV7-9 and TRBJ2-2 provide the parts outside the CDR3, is DTGVSQNPRHKITKRGQNVTFRCDPISEHNRLYWYRQTLGQGPEFLTYFQNEAQLEKSRLLSDRFSAERPKGSFSTLEIQRTEQGDSAMYLCASSLIRGITGELFFGEGSRLTVL.

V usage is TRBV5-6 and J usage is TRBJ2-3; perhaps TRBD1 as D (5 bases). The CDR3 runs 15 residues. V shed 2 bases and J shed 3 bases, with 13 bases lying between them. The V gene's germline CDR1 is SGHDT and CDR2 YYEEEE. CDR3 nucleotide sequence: TGTGCCAGCAGCTTTTTCGGACACCTAACAGATACGCAGTATTTT. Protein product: CASSFFGHLTDTQYF.

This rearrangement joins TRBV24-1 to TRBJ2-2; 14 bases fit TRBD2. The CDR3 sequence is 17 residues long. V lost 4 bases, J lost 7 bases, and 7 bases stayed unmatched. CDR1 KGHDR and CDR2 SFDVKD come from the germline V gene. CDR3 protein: CATSESPGLAGVGELFF. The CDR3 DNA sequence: TGTGCCACCAGTGAATCCCCGGGACTAGCGGGGGTCGGGGAGCTGTTTTTT.

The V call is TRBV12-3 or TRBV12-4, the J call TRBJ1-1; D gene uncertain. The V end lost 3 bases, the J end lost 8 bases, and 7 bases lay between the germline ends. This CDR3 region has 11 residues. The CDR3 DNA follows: TGTGCCAGCAGTTTCGGCAGGGAAGCTTTCTTT. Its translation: CASSFGREAFF.

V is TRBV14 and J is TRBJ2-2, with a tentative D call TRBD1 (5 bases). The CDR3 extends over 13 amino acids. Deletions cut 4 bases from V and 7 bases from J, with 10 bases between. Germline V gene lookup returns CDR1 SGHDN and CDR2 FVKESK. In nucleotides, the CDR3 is TGTGCCAGCAGCCGGGTTACAGGCGGGGAGCTGTTTTTT. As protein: CASSRVTGGELFF.

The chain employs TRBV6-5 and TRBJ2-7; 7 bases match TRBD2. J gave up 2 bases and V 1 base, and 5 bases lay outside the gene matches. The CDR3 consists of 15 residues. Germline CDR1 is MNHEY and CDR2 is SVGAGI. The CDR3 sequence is CASSYFASGTYEQYF. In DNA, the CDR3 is TGTGCCAGCAGTTACTTTGCTAGCGGAACCTACGAGCAGTACTTC.

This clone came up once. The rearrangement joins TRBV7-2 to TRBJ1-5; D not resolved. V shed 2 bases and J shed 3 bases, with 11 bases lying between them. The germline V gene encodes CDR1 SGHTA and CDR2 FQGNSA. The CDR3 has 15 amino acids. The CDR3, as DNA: TGTGCCAGCAGCTTATACACCGGGTTCAATCAGCCCCAGCATTTT. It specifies CASSLYTGFNQPQHF.

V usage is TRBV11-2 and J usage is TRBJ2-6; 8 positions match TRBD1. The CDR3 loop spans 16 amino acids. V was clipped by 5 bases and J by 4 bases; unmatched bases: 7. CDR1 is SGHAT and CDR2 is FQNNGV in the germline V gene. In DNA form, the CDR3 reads TGTGCCAGCAGCCCAGACAGGGGACGGGGGGCCAACGTCCTGACTTTC. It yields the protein CASSPDRGRGANVLTF.

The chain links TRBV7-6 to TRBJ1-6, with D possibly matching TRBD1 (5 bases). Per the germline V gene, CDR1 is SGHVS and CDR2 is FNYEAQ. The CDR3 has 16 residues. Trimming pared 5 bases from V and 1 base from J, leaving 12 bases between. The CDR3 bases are TGTGCCAGCAGCCCGGGGGGAGAGTCCTATAATTCACCCCTCCACTTT. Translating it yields CASSPGGESYNSPLHF.

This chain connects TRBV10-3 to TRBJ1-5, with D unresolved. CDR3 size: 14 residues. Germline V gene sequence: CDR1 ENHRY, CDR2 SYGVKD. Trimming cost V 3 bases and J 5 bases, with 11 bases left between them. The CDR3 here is CAISDREQYQPQHF. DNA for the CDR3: TGTGCCATCAGTGACCGAGAACAGTATCAGCCCCAGCATTTT.

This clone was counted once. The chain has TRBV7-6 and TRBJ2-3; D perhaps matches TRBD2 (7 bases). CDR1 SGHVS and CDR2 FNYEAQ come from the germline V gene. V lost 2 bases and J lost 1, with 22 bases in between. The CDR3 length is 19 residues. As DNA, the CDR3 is TGTGCCAGCAGCTTAATGGGGGGGGGCAGTTTAGTTCGCACAGATACGCAGTATTTT. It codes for CASSLMGGGSLVRTDTQYF.

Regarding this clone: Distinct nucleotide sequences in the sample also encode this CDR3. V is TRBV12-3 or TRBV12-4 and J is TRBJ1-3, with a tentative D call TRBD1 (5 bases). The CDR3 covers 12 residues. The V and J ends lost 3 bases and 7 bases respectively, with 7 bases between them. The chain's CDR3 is CASSFGGNTIYF. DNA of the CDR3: TGTGCCAGCAGTTTCGGGGGGAACACCATATATTTT.

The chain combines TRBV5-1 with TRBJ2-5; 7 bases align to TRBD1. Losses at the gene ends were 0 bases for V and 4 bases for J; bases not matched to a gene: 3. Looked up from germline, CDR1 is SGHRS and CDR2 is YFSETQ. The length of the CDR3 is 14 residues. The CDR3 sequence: CASSLVEGAETQYF. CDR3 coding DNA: TGCGCCAGCAGCTTGGTTGAGGGGGCAGAGACCCAGTACTTC.

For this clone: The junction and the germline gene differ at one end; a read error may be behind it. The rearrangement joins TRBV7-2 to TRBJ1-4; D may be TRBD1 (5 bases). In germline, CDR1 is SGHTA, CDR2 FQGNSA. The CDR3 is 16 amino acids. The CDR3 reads CAGSQSRPGIGEKLFF. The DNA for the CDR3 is TGTGCCGGCAGCCAATCAAGGCCAGGGATAGGAGAAAAACTGTTTTTT.

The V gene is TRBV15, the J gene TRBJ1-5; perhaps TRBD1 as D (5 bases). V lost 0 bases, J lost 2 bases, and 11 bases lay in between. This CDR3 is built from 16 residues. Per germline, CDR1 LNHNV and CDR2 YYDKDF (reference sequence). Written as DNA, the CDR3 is TGTGCCACCAGCAGAGAAACAGGAAGAGGCAATCAGCCCCAGCATTTT. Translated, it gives CATSRETGRGNQPQHF.

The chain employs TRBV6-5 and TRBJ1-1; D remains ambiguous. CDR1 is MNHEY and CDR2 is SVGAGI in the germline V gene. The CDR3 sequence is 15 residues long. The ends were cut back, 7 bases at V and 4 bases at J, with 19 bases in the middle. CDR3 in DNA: TGTGCCAGCAACCTAAAAACCGTGTCGATCACTGAAGCTTTCTTT. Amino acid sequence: CASNLKTVSITEAFF.

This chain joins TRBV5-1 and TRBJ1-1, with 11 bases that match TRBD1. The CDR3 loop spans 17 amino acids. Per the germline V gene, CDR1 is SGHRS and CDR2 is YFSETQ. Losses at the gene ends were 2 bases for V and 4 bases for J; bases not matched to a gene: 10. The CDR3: CASSFTFTGTGGTEAFF. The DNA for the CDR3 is TGCGCCAGCAGCTTCACTTTTACCGGGACAGGGGGCACTGAAGCTTTCTTT.

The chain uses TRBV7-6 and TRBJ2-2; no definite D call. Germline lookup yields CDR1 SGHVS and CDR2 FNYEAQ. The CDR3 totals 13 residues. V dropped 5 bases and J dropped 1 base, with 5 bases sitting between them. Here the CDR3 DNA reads TGTGCCAGCAGCCCCTTGAACACCGGGGAGCTGTTTTTT. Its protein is CASSPLNTGELFF.

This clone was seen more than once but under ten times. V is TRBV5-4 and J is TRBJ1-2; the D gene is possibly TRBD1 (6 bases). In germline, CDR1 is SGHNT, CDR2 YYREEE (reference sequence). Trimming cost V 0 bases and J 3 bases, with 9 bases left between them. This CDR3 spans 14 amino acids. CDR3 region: CASSLGGQDYGYTF. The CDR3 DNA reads TGTGCCAGCAGCTTGGGGGGGCAGGACTATGGCTACACCTTC. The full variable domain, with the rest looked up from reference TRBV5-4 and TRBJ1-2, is ETGVTQSPTHLIKTRGQQVTLRCSSQSGHNTVSWYQQALGQGPQFIFQYYREEENGRGNFPPRFSGLQFPNYSSELNVNALELDDSALYLCASSLGGQDYGYTFGSGTRLTVV.

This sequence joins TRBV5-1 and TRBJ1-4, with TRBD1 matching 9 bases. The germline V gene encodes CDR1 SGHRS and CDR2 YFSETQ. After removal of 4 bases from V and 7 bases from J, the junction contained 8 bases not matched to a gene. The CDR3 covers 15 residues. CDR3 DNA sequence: TGCGCCAGCAGCGCAGGGGGACAGGGAGGTGAAAAACTGTTTTTT. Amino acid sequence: CASSAGGQGGEKLFF.

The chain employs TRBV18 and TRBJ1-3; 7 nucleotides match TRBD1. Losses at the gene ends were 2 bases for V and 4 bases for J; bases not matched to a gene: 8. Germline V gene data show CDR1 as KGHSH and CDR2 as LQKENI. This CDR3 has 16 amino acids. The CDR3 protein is CASSPFDRESGNTIYF. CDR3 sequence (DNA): TGTGCCAGCTCACCATTCGACAGGGAATCCGGAAACACCATATATTTT.

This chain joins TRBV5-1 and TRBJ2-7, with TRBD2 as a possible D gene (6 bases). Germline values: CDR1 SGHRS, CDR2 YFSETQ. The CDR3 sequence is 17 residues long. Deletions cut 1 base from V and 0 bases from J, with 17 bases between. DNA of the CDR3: TGCGCCAGCAGCTTGCAAGTCGGCGGGGATTTCTCCTACGAGCAGTACTTC. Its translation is CASSLQVGGDFSYEQYF.